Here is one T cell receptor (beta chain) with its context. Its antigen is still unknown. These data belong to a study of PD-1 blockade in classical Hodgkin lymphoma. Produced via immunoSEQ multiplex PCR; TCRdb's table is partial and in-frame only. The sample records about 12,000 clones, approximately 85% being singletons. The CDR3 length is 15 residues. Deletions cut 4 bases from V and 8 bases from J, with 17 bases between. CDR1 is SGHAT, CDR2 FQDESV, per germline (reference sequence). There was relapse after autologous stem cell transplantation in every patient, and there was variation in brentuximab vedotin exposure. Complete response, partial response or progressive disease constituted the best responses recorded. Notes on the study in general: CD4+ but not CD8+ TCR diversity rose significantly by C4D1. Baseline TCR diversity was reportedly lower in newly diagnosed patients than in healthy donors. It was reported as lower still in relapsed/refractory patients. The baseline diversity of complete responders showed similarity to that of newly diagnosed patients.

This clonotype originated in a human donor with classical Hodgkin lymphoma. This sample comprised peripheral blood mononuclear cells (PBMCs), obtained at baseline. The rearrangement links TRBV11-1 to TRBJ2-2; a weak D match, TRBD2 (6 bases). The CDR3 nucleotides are TGTGCCAGCAGCTACCTTCGGGGGTATTTTGGGGAGCTGTTTTTT. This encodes CASSYLRGYFGELFF.